A single sample gave rise to the 25 T cell receptor beta chains below, sequenced in a study of T cells in Graves' hyperthyroidism and ophthalmopathy. TCR beta CDR3 region amplification was performed from RNA transcripts. TCR CDR3 underwent first-round RT-PCR with the HTBI primer set. TCRdb ran MiXCR on the multiplex PCR reads and lists one entry per CDR3 protein. The sample carries a few hundred thousand distinct CDR3 sequences, around 20% recorded once. The sequenced sample was blood. Source of these receptors: a man younger than 30 with Graves' ophthalmopathy.

The chain uses TRBV2 and TRBJ2-7; unclear D gene. CDR1 SNHLY and CDR2 FYNNEI come from the germline V gene. The CDR3 consists of 15 residues. The germline V and J ends were trimmed by 6 bases and 4 bases, with 19 bases remaining between them. The CDR3 region has the DNA TGTGCCAGCAGCGAATCACGACCCCCGAATTACGAGCAGTACTTC. As protein: CASSESRPPNYEQYF.

Comment on this clonotype: Its ends do not fully match the called genes, so a read error is possible. The chain carries TRBV19 and TRBJ1-6, with 11 bases matching TRBD1. CDR1 and CDR2 from the germline V gene are LNHDA and SQIVND (reference sequence). The length of the CDR3 is 17 residues. The CDR3 bases are TGTGCCAGTAGTGTAGAATGGACAGGGGGCATGGATTCACCCCTCCACTTT. Translated, it gives CASSVEWTGGMDSPLHF.

This clonotype was observed many times. The chain employs TRBV27 and TRBJ1-2; 11 positions agree with TRBD1. The CDR3 has 15 residues. V lost 5 bases and J lost 6; bases outside the gene matches: 8. Germline V gene data show CDR1 as MNHEY and CDR2 as SMNVEV (reference sequence). The CDR3 DNA is TGTGCCAGCAGTCACGGGACAGGGGGAGGTAATGGCTACACCTTC. Translated, it gives CASSHGTGGGNGYTF.

V usage is TRBV20-1 and J usage is TRBJ1-2, with D possibly matching TRBD1 (6 bases). CDR1 and CDR2 from the germline V gene are DFQATT and SNEGSKA (reference sequence). The CDR3 extends over 13 amino acids. V lost 0 bases and J lost 10, with 15 bases in between. The CDR3 region is CSARDSGQGFYTF. The DNA for the CDR3 is TGCAGTGCTAGAGATTCGGGGCAGGGGTTCTACACCTTC.

In the case of this clonotype: A much larger clonotype is one base distant, so this may be a read error. The CDR3 is CASSPPQEGEQLF. The CDR3 nucleotides read TGTGCCAGCTCACCGCCGCAGGAGGGGGAGCAGCTCTTC. V gene TRBV18 combines with J gene TRBJ2-1, with D perhaps TRBD1 or TRBD2 (6 bases each). The CDR3 has 13 residues. In germline, CDR1 is KGHSH, CDR2 LQKENI.

As DNA, the CDR3 is TGTGCCAGCTCCCGAGAACTCTACTCTGGAAACACCATATATTTT. Translated: CASSRELYSGNTIYF. The V and J genes are TRBV7-9 and TRBJ1-3; D gene ambiguous. V was clipped by 8 bases and J by 0 bases, with 14 bases between them. The CDR3 length is 15 residues. In germline, CDR1 is SEHNR, CDR2 FQNEAQ (reference sequence). Supplemented by reference TRBV7-9 and TRBJ1-3, the full variable domain reads DTGVSQNPRHKITKRGQNVTFRCDPISEHNRLYWYRQTLGQGPEFLTYFQNEAQLEKSRLLSDRFSAERPKGSFSTLEIQRTEQGDSAMYLCASSRELYSGNTIYFGEGSWLTVV.

The chain couples TRBV27 to TRBJ1-2; D is unclear. Germline values: CDR1 MNHEY, CDR2 SMNVEV (reference sequence). Deletions cut 5 bases from V and 0 bases from J, with 7 bases between. CDR3 length: 13 residues. CDR3 amino acids: CASSPYPNYGYTF. The CDR3 nucleotides are TGTGCCAGCAGTCCCTACCCTAACTATGGCTACACCTTC.

J is TRBJ1-2 and V is TRBV28; D is unresolved. There are 12 residues in the CDR3. Germline CDR1 and CDR2: MDHEN and SYDVKM. V lost 0 bases and J lost 5, with 4 bases in between. The CDR3 nucleotides are TGTGCCAGCAGTTTATGGCAGTATGGCTACACCTTC. Encoded protein: CASSLWQYGYTF.

This clonotype was detected only a few times. The V and J genes are TRBV20-1 and TRBJ2-5, with a possible D match to TRBD1 (6 bases). Trimming cost V 0 bases and J 4 bases, with 12 bases left between them. The CDR3 totals 14 residues. CDR1 is DFQATT, CDR2 SNEGSKA, per germline (reference sequence). The CDR3 region is CSARDLGAGETQYF. The DNA for the CDR3 is TGCAGTGCTAGAGATCTGGGGGCGGGAGAGACCCAGTACTTC.

The chain joins TRBV19 to TRBJ2-1; tentatively, D is TRBD2 (5 bases). The germline CDR1 and CDR2 sequences are LNHDA and SQIVND (reference sequence). Trimming stripped 1 base from V and 0 bases from J, with 13 bases between. The CDR3 sequence is 17 residues long. CDR3 region: CASSIGRGASSYNEQFF. The CDR3 nucleotides are TGTGCCAGTAGTATAGGACGGGGTGCCAGCTCCTACAATGAGCAGTTCTTC.

This sequence joins TRBV2 and TRBJ2-7, with 8 bases fitting TRBD2. Germline V lookup: CDR1 SNHLY, CDR2 FYNNEI. J was trimmed by 5 bases and V by 7 bases; bases with no gene match: 4. The CDR3 has 12 residues. CDR3 coding DNA: TGTGCCAGCACCCCGCGGGGGGACGAGCAGTACTTC. This sequence encodes CASTPRGDEQYF.

This sequence joins TRBV20-1 and TRBJ1-1, with 8 bases matching TRBD1. J was trimmed by 3 bases and V by 5 bases; bases with no gene match: 14. The V gene's germline CDR1 is DFQATT and CDR2 SNEGSKA (reference sequence). The CDR3 is 16 residues long. The CDR3 spells CSAGRDRRWEDTEAFF. For the CDR3, the DNA is TGCAGTGCTGGCCGGGACAGGCGGTGGGAGGACACTGAAGCTTTCTTT.

This clonotype was observed many times. The rearrangement uses TRBV2 and TRBJ1-1, with D uncertain. CDR1 is SNHLY and CDR2 is FYNNEI in the germline V gene. Trimming took off 6 bases at V and 8 bases at J, with 13 bases between the two ends. This CDR3 has 12 residues. CDR3 amino acids: CASRDFTAEAFF. The CDR3 nucleotides are TGTGCCAGCAGAGATTTTACAGCAGAAGCTTTCTTT.

Ten or more counts support this clonotype. This chain joins TRBV2 and TRBJ2-2; 8 positions match TRBD1. V gave up 3 bases and J gave up 6 bases; unmatched junction bases: 0. The CDR3 consists of 13 residues. The germline gives CDR1 SNHLY, CDR2 FYNNEI. The CDR3 is CASSDRGPGELFF. DNA of the CDR3: TGTGCCAGCAGTGACAGGGGGCCCGGGGAGCTGTTTTTT.

The chain carries TRBV11-1 and TRBJ1-1; D is uncertain. Germline V lookup: CDR1 SGHAT, CDR2 FQDESV (reference sequence). V shed 8 bases and J shed 3 bases, with 10 bases lying between them. This CDR3 is 12 amino acids long. The CDR3 spells CASVQSDTEAFF. The CDR3 DNA reads as TGTGCCAGCGTGCAGTCGGACACTGAAGCTTTCTTT.

The J gene is TRBJ1-6, the V gene TRBV6-1; no firm D call. This CDR3 has 14 amino acids. Germline values: CDR1 MNHNS, CDR2 SASEGT. V was shortened by 0 bases and J by 4 bases, with 4 bases between the two germline ends. The CDR3 DNA sequence: TGTGCCAGCAGTGAAGCGGGATATAATTCACCCCTCCACTTT. Protein: CASSEAGYNSPLHF.

This clonotype was found many times. The rearrangement joins TRBV3-1 to TRBJ2-3, with 8 bases that match TRBD2. The germline gives CDR1 LGHDT, CDR2 YNNKEL (reference sequence). The CDR3 extends over 13 amino acids. Unmatched junction bases numbered 0, after V lost 3 bases and J lost 4 bases. The CDR3 sequence: CASSHSGADTQYF. The CDR3 coding sequence is TGTGCCAGCAGCCATAGCGGGGCAGATACGCAGTATTTT.

This chain uses TRBV5-1 with TRBJ2-3, with 9 positions matching TRBD2. Trimming cost V 0 bases and J 4 bases; bases outside gene matches: 6. The CDR3 is 16 residues long. Per the germline V gene, CDR1 is SGHRS and CDR2 is YFSETQ. CDR3 amino acids: CASSLEAGGGPDTQYF. In nucleotides, the CDR3 is TGCGCCAGCAGCTTGGAAGCGGGGGGCGGCCCAGATACGCAGTATTTT. The full variable domain, completed using reference TRBV5-1 and TRBJ2-3, is KAGVTQTPRYLIKTRGQQVTLSCSPISGHRSVSWYQQTPGQGLQFLFEYFSETQRNKGNFPGRFSGRQFSNSRSEMNVSTLELGDSALYLCASSLEAGGGPDTQYFGPGTRLTVL.

At least ten counts were recorded for this clonotype. The chain uses TRBV7-9 and TRBJ1-1; D gene uncertain. CDR3 length: 13 amino acids. V shed 5 bases and J shed 0 bases, with 7 bases lying between them. Germline V gene lookup returns CDR1 SEHNR and CDR2 FQNEAQ (reference sequence). In DNA form, the CDR3 reads TGTGCCAGCAGCCCCTACTTGAACACTGAAGCTTTCTTT. It specifies CASSPYLNTEAFF.

This rearrangement joins TRBV28 to TRBJ2-2; possibly TRBD1 or TRBD2 for D (6 bases each). CDR3 length equals 16 residues. Trimming removed 2 bases from V and 5 bases from J, with 15 bases in between. Germline V gene lookup returns CDR1 MDHEN and CDR2 SYDVKM. DNA of the CDR3: TGTGCCAGCAGTTTAAGAGAGGAGGGGGAGACCGGGGAGCTGTTTTTT. It yields the protein CASSLREEGETGELFF.

At least ten counts were recorded for this clonotype. The chain employs TRBV12-3 or TRBV12-4 and TRBJ1-2; D remains unclear. V lost 6 bases to trimming and J lost 7 bases, with 21 bases between them. The CDR3 is 15 amino acids. The CDR3, as DNA: TGTGCCAGCAGCTCCTCCATTCGCCCCAACGGTGGCTACACCTTC. Translation: CASSSSIRPNGGYTF.

This clonotype was seen repeatedly, ten times or more. The CDR3 sequence: CSASPGQGDSPLHF. In DNA form, the CDR3 reads TGCAGTGCCAGCCCGGGACAGGGTGATTCACCCCTCCACTTT. The V gene is TRBV20-1, the J gene TRBJ1-6; 9 bases map to TRBD1. There are 14 residues in the CDR3. V lost 6 bases to trimming and J lost 8 bases; unmatched junction nucleotides: 8. Germline assignment: CDR1 DFQATT and CDR2 SNEGSKA (reference sequence).

The chain employs TRBV5-6 and TRBJ2-1; D possibly uses TRBD1 or TRBD2 (6 bases each). The germline V gene encodes CDR1 SGHDT and CDR2 YYEEEE. The ends were cut back, 0 bases at V and 6 bases at J, with 19 bases in the middle. This CDR3 has 17 residues. CDR3 sequence: CASSLASKGGYSNEQFF. The DNA of the CDR3 is TGTGCCAGCAGCTTGGCCAGCAAGGGGGGCTACTCCAATGAGCAGTTCTTC.

V usage is TRBV6-2 or TRBV6-3 and J usage is TRBJ1-5; tentatively, D is TRBD1 (6 bases). Trimming pared 6 bases from V and 2 bases from J, leaving 17 bases between. CDR3 length equals 16 residues. Per germline, CDR1 MNHEY and CDR2 SVGEGT. The CDR3 spells CASSSIKQGGNQPQHF. CDR3 in DNA: TGTGCCAGCAGCTCTATTAAACAGGGAGGCAATCAGCCCCAGCATTTT.

The V and J genes are TRBV24-1 and TRBJ2-2; possible D gene TRBD1, 5 bases. This CDR3 spans 15 amino acids. Trimming left V 4 bases short and J 1 base short, with 9 bases between. Germline lookup yields CDR1 KGHDR and CDR2 SFDVKD. For the CDR3, the DNA is TGTGCCACCAGTGAAGCCGACAGGAACACCGGGGAGCTGTTTTTT. This codes for CATSEADRNTGELFF.